This T cell receptor (beta chain) was sequenced for a study of blood T cells in healthy people across ages. The CDR3 is 15 residues long. J was trimmed by 14 bases and V by 0 bases; bases with no gene match: 8. Per germline, CDR1 ENHRY and CDR2 SYGVKD. A second PCR of roughly 7 to 11 cycles used a sample-barcoded 5' primer and a J-beta primer mix. TCRdb passed the 5' RACE reads through MiXCR, listing each CDR3 protein once. The data contain 800,000 to 1,300,000 distinct CDR3 sequences, less than 25% of them seen just once; the ten biggest clones take up around 0.7%. This clonotype has only one observation. These data were likewise used in another study, on T cells of mothers and their children.

The sample comprised blood. The chain couples TRBV10-3 to TRBJ2-3; 13 positions agree with TRBD2. The clonotype was recovered from a girl aged 2 to 9 in good health. The chain's CDR3 is CAISESGTSGTSMYF. In DNA form, the CDR3 reads TGTGCCATCAGTGAGTCCGGGACTAGCGGGACCTCCATGTATTTT.